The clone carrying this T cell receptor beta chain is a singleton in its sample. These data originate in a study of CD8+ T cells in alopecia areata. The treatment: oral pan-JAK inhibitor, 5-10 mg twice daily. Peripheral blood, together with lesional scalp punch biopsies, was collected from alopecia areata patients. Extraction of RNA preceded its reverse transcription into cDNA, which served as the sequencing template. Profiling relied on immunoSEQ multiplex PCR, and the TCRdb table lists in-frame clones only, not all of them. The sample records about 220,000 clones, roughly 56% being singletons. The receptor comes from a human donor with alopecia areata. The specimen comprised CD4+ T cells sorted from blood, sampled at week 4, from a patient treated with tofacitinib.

In DNA form, the CDR3 reads TGTGCCAGCAGCAGACCCGAGGGTACGCAGTATTTT. This sequence encodes CASSRPEGTQYF. The gene calls are TRBV7-2 and TRBJ2-3; a weak D match, TRBD2 (5 bases). The CDR3 is made up of 12 amino acids. The ends were cut back, 5 bases at V and 8 bases at J, with 11 bases in the middle. Germline V gene lookup returns CDR1 SGHTA and CDR2 FQGNSA. The whole variable domain, remainder taken from reference TRBV7-2 and TRBJ2-3, is GAGVSQSPSNKVTEKGKDVELRCDPISGHTALYWYRQSLGQGLEFLIYFQGNSAPDKSGLPSDRFSAERTGGSVSTLTIQRTQQEDSAVYLCASSRPEGTQYFGPGTRLTVL.